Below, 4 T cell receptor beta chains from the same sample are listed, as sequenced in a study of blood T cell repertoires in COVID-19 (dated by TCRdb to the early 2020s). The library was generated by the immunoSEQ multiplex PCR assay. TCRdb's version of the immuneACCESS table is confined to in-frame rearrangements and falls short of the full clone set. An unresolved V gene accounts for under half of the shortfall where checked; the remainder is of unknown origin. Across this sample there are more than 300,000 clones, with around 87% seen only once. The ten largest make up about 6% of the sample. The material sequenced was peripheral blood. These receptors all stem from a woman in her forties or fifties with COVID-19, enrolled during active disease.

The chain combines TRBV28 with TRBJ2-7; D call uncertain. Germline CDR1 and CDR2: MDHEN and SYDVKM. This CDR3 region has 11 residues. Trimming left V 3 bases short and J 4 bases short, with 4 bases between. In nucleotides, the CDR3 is TGTGCCAGCAGTTTCAATTACGAGCAGTACTTC. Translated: CASSFNYEQYF.

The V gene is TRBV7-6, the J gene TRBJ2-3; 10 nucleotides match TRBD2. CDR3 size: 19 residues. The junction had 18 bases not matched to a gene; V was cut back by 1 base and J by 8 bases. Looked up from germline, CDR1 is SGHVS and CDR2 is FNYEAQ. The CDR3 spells CASSLERFELAGGWGTQYF. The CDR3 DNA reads TGTGCCAGCAGCTTAGAACGATTCGAGTTAGCGGGAGGATGGGGTACGCAGTATTTT.

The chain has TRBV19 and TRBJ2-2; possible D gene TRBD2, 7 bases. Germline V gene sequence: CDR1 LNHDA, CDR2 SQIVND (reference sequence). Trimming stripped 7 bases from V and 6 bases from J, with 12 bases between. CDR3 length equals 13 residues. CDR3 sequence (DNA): TGTGCCAGTAATTGGGGGGGCGCCGGGGAGCTGTTTTTT. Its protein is CASNWGGAGELFF.

The CDR3 DNA reads TGTGCCAGCAGCCCGTTACTTAACACAGATACGCAGTATTTT. Translating gives CASSPLLNTDTQYF. The V gene is TRBV11-3, the J gene TRBJ2-3, with D uncertain. Germline CDR1 is SGHNT and CDR2 is YENEEA. Trimming pared 5 bases from V and 2 bases from J, leaving 11 bases between. This CDR3 comprises 14 residues.